This entry lists 8 T cell receptor beta chains sequenced from one sample in a study of identical twins. TCRdb passed the 5' RACE reads through MiXCR, listing each CDR3 protein once. The sample lists hundreds of thousands of distinct CDR3 sequences; under 25% were seen once. In addition, the sample was reused for a study of yellow fever vaccine responses in identical twins.

Sequenced: CD4+ T cells sorted from blood. Receptor source: a woman aged 18-29 years in good health.

In its sample, this clonotype was seen a few times. Germline and junction disagree at one end, which may indicate a read error. The V and J genes are TRBV3-1 and TRBJ2-7; D possibly corresponds to TRBD2 (6 bases). The CDR3 is made up of 14 amino acids. Germline CDR1 LGHDT, CDR2 YNNKEL (reference sequence). The CDR3 sequence is CASSSLGLSNEQYF. As DNA, the CDR3 is TGTGCCAGCAGTAGCCTGGGACTCTCCAACGAGCAGTACTTC.

This rearrangement joins TRBV7-8 to TRBJ2-1; TRBD2 matches at 10 bases. Germline lookup yields CDR1 SGHVS and CDR2 FQNEAQ. Germline trimming cut 5 bases from V and 7 bases from J; bases unmatched to any gene: 8. The CDR3 totals 15 residues. CDR3 bases: TGTGCCAGCAGCCCCAGCGGGAGGGTAGGGAATGAGCAGTTCTTC. Amino acids: CASSPSGRVGNEQFF.

This clonotype was detected only a few times. The chain is built from TRBV6-2 or TRBV6-3 and TRBJ2-1, with D unclear. CDR1 and CDR2 (germline): MNHEY, SVGEGT. Between the trimmed V and J ends, which lost 7 bases and 3 bases, there was a span of 13 bases. There are 14 residues in the CDR3. The CDR3 spells CASNPPGNYNEQFF. The CDR3 DNA follows: TGTGCCAGCAATCCCCCTGGTAACTACAATGAGCAGTTCTTC.

This clonotype was recorded a few times. CDR3 sequence reads: CASSLGPTGEGYGYTF. The CDR3 bases are TGCGCCAGCAGCTTGGGCCCCACCGGAGAGGGCTATGGCTACACCTTC. The chain is built from TRBV5-1 and TRBJ1-2; no firm D call. Trimming took off 0 bases at V and 4 bases at J, with 16 bases between the two ends. The CDR3 is 16 residues long. The germline V gene has CDR1 SGHRS and CDR2 YFSETQ.

This clonotype has more than one count but fewer than ten. The chain joins TRBV6-5 to TRBJ2-1, with 8 bases aligning to TRBD2. V trimming: 0 bases; J trimming: 11 bases; junction bases outside the gene matches: 6. The CDR3 totals 14 residues. Germline-derived CDR1 and CDR2 are MNHEY and SVGAGI. CDR3 sequence: CASSYSMVAGKQFF. DNA of the CDR3: TGTGCCAGCAGTTACTCGATGGTAGCGGGAAAGCAGTTCTTC.

This clonotype has more than one count but fewer than ten. The chain uses TRBV20-1 and TRBJ1-1, with no clear D. The CDR3 length is 9 residues. Germline V gives CDR1 DFQATT, CDR2 SNEGSKA (reference sequence). CDR3 in amino acids: CTTDTEAFF. The DNA for the CDR3 is TGCACGACTGACACTGAAGCTTTCTTT.

This clonotype was seen at least ten times. At one end, the junction sequence differs from germline, possibly due to a read error. The chain is built from TRBV12-3 or TRBV12-4 and TRBJ2-2; D might be TRBD2 (5 bases). The CDR3 is 15 amino acids. The CDR3 DNA is TGTGCCAGCAGCTTAGCCGGGGTCGGCACCGGGGAGCTGTTTTTT. Translated, it gives CASSLAGVGTGELFF.

The J gene is TRBJ2-6, the V gene TRBV20-1; a weak D match, TRBD1 (6 bases). The V gene's germline CDR1 is DFQATT and CDR2 SNEGSKA (reference sequence). This CDR3 contains 15 residues. V lost 0 bases and J 0 bases, leaving 6 bases between the germline ends. The CDR3 region has the DNA TGCAGTGCTAGAGAAGGGGGCTCTGGGGCCAACGTCCTGACTTTC. Amino acid sequence: CSAREGGSGANVLTF.